These 17 T cell receptor beta chains were all obtained from the same sample, sequenced in a study of tumor-infiltrating lymphocytes in primary liver carcinoma. Co-extracting RNA and DNA was done with about 20-34 mg of unsorted bulk tissue as input. With a constant-region primer, TCR beta cDNA was made from 450 to 550 ng of total RNA. Three-round nested multiplex PCR performed with slightly modified ARM-PCR produced the TCR beta libraries. A C-beta reverse primer and TRBV1-TRBV30 forward primers served in each of the first two PCR rounds, at 10 cycles apiece. MiXCR was run by TCRdb on the multiplex PCR reads, yielding one entry per CDR3 protein. The sample comprises some 22,000 distinct CDR3 sequences, 75% to 80% of which are singletons, and 25% to 35% rests with the top ten. Sequences were obtained from liver tumor tissue from sampling region 5. Subset given: tumor region T5, tumor centre. These receptors were obtained from a woman aged 25 to 39 with primary liver carcinoma and hepatitis B virus infection.

Points on this clonotype: At one end the junction does not follow the germline gene, possibly because of a read error. The chain uses TRBV11-1 and TRBJ2-1; D possibly corresponds to TRBD2 (6 bases). The germline CDR1 and CDR2 sequences are SGHAT and FQDESV (reference sequence). This CDR3 region has 15 residues. This CDR3 reads CVSRTGISGYKEQFF. The CDR3 DNA follows: TGTGTCAGCAGGACCGGGATTAGCGGTTACAAAGAGCAGTTCTTC.

Turning to this clonotype: One end of the junction fails to match germline, which may point to a read error. V gene TRBV12-3 or TRBV12-4 combines with J gene TRBJ1-5; D is uncertain. CDR3 length equals 15 residues. Here the CDR3 DNA reads TGTGTCAGCAGTTTCGGGAGTTATAGCATCCAGCCCCAGCATTTT. This codes for CVSSFGSYSIQPQHF.

This clonotype appeared once. The chain combines TRBV4-3 with TRBJ2-3; TRBD2 is a possible D gene (6 bases). The CDR3 is 21 residues long. Trimming left V 0 bases short and J 4 bases short, with 29 bases between. Germline V gives CDR1 LGHNA, CDR2 YSLEER. The DNA for the CDR3 is TGCGCCAGCAGCCAAGACCCCTTAACTAGCTGGAGGGCGGTGACTGCAGATACGCAGTATTTT. Its protein is CASSQDPLTSWRAVTADTQYF.

Many counts were recorded for this clonotype. This chain uses TRBV2 with TRBJ2-7, with D unresolved. Trimming cost V 0 bases and J 2 bases, with 11 bases left between them. CDR3 length: 15 residues. Germline CDR1 is SNHLY and CDR2 is FYNNEI. CDR3 bases: TGTGCCAGCAGTGAAGCTCCGGCAGAAGCCTACGAGCAGTACTTC. Translating it yields CASSEAPAEAYEQYF.

Worth noting for this clonotype: One end of the junction fails to match germline, which may point to a read error. The rearrangement joins TRBV4-3 to TRBJ2-7, with 7 bases that match TRBD2. This CDR3 region has 18 residues. Germline V gene data show CDR1 as LGHNA and CDR2 as YSLEER. The chain's CDR3 is CASSQVVTGGHISYGQYF. In DNA, the CDR3 is TGCGCCAGCAGTCAAGTTGTGACGGGGGGTCACATTAGCTACGGGCAGTACTTC.

The chain has TRBV5-6 and TRBJ1-6; D is uncertain. CDR1 and CDR2 from the germline V gene are SGHDT and YYEEEE. The CDR3 extends over 14 amino acids. CDR3 protein: CISSSVALGSPLHF. The CDR3 coding sequence is TGTATTAGCAGCTCGGTAGCACTGGGATCACCCCTCCACTTT.

The gene calls are TRBV5-1 and TRBJ1-3, with D possibly being TRBD1 (5 bases). The germline CDR1 and CDR2 sequences are SGHRS and YFSETQ. V lost 4 bases and J 4 bases, leaving 21 bases between the germline ends. CDR3 size: 17 residues. CDR3 loop: CASSQRGLGNAGNTIYF. In nucleotides, the CDR3 is TGCGCCAGCAGCCAACGGGGACTGGGGAATGCAGGAAACACCATATATTTT.

To note about this clonotype: A junction boundary mismatches the germline segment, possibly from a read error. The chain couples TRBV5-6 to TRBJ2-7; D is uncertain. The CDR3 covers 12 residues. CDR1 is SGHDT and CDR2 is YYEEEE in the germline V gene. The CDR3 DNA follows: TGTGCCAGCAGCTTCGGCTCTTACGAGCACTACTTT. Its translation: CASSFGSYEHYF.

About this clonotype: At one of its ends the junction is not consistent with the germline gene, which may arise from a read error. The chain combines TRBV5-6 with TRBJ1-5; 9 bases line up with TRBD1. Germline CDR1 SGHDT, CDR2 YYEEEE. The CDR3 extends over 14 amino acids. The CDR3 here is CASNTGGGNQLQHF. For the CDR3, the DNA is TGTGCCAGCAACACAGGGGGCGGCAATCAGCTCCAGCATTTT.

As to this clonotype: Sequence at one end of the junction differs from germline and may be a read error. The chain combines TRBV6-5 with TRBJ2-7; a possible D gene is TRBD1 (6 bases). Per the germline V gene, CDR1 is MNHEY and CDR2 is SVGAGI. The CDR3 has 15 residues. For the CDR3, the DNA is TGTGCCAGCAGTTACAAGGACAGCAACTCCTACGAGCAGCACTTT. Encoded protein: CASSYKDSNSYEQHF.

With respect to this clonotype: The conserved phenylalanine or tryptophan is not found at the CDR3 terminus, so this likely reflects a read error. The chain joins TRBV11-1 to TRBJ2-2; 9 nucleotides align to TRBD2. The CDR3 is 16 residues long. Germline-derived CDR1 and CDR2 are SGHAT and FQDESV (reference sequence). J gave up 6 bases and V 5 bases, and 10 bases lay outside the gene matches. CDR3 protein: CASSRVIAGVSGELFS. CDR3 bases: TGTGCCAGCAGCAGAGTTATAGCGGGAGTGTCCGGGGAGCTGTTTTCT.

This clonotype was detected only a few times. A read error may account for a junction end that differs from germline. The chain uses TRBV5-6 and TRBJ2-2; D remains ambiguous. The length of the CDR3 is 15 residues. Germline CDR1 and CDR2: SGHDT and YYEEEE. The CDR3 protein is CASSLASRVTGELCF. The CDR3 bases are TGTGCCAGCAGCTTGGCATCCAGAGTCACCGGAGAGCTGTGTTTT.

This clonotype was found a few times. The germline gene is not matched at one end of the junction; a read error may be the cause. The chain links TRBV5-6 to TRBJ2-3; D is uncertain. Germline values: CDR1 SGHDT, CDR2 YYEEEE. The CDR3 runs 12 residues. CDR3 in DNA: TGTGCCAGCAGCTTGCGGGCAGATACGCCGTACTTT. Protein: CASSLRADTPYF.

To note about this clonotype: This clone may be a read error of a much larger clone one base away. V and J are TRBV29-1 and TRBJ2-7; 11 positions match TRBD2. The CDR3 loop spans 13 amino acids. Germline CDR1 and CDR2: SQVTM and ANQGSEA. Trimming cost V 5 bases and J 6 bases; bases outside gene matches: 6. CDR3 residues: CSVSLAGGREQYF. CDR3 DNA sequence: TGCAGCGTTAGTCTAGCGGGAGGACGCGAGCAGTACTTC.

The rearrangement links TRBV24-1 to TRBJ2-3, with D possibly being TRBD1 (5 bases). The germline V gene encodes CDR1 KGHDR and CDR2 SFDVKD. Deletions cut 6 bases from V and 5 bases from J, with 23 bases between. The CDR3 spans 17 residues. The CDR3 loop reads CATSNGIGATPGDTQYF. The CDR3 DNA reads as TGTGCCACCAGTAATGGTATAGGGGCAACCCCCGGAGATACGCAGTATTTT.

Judged by abundance, this clonotype is medium-sized. CDR3 loop: CASGWADTQYF. The CDR3, as DNA: TGTGCCAGCGGCTGGGCAGATACGCAGTATTTT. The chain recombines TRBV28 with TRBJ2-3; D not resolved. CDR3 length: 11 residues. Germline loops: CDR1 MDHEN, CDR2 SYDVKM. V lost 8 bases and J lost 4, with 7 bases in between.

A word on this clonotype: The junction differs from germline at one of its ends, possibly a read error. This chain joins TRBV28 and TRBJ2-1; D is possibly TRBD2 (6 bases). The germline gives CDR1 MDHEN, CDR2 SYDVKM. The CDR3 has 15 amino acids. The CDR3 here is CATTVSQGGLYEQLF. CDR3 sequence (DNA): TGTGCCACCACCGTTAGCCAGGGAGGTTTATATGAGCAGCTCTTC.